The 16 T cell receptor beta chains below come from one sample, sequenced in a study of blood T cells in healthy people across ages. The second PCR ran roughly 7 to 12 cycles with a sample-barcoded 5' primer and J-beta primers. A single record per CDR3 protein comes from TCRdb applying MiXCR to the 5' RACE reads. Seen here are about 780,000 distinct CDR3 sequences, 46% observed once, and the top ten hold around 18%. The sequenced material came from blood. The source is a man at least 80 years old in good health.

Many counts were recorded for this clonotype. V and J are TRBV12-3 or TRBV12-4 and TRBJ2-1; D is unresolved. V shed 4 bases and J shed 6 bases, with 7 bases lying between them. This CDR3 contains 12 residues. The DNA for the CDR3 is TGTGCCAGCAGTTGGTTGAGCAATGAGCAGTTCTTC. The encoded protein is CASSWLSNEQFF.

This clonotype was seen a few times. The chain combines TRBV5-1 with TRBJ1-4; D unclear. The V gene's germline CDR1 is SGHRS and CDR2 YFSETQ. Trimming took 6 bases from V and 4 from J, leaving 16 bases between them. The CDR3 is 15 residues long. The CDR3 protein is CASNRGGGVNEKLFF. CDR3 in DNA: TGCGCCAGCAATCGGGGTGGAGGAGTTAATGAAAAACTGTTTTTT.

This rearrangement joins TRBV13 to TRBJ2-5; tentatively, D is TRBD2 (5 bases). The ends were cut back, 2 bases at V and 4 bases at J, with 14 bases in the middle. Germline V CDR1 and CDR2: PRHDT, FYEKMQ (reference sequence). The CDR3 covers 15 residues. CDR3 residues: CASSLMVTKAETQYF. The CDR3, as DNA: TGTGCCAGCAGCTTAATGGTGACTAAGGCAGAGACCCAGTACTTC. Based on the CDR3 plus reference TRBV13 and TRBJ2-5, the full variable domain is AAGVIQSPRHLIKEKRETATLKCYPIPRHDTVYWYQQGPGQDPQFLISFYEKMQSDKGSIPDRFSAQQFSDYHSELNMSSLELGDSALYFCASSLMVTKAETQYFGPGTRLLVL.

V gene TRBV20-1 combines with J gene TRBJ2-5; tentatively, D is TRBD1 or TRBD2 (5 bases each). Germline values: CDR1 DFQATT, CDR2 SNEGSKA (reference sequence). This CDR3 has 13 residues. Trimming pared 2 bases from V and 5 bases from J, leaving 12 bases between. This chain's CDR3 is CSARPGALETQYF. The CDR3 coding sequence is TGCAGTGCTAGACCCGGGGCCCTGGAGACCCAGTACTTC.

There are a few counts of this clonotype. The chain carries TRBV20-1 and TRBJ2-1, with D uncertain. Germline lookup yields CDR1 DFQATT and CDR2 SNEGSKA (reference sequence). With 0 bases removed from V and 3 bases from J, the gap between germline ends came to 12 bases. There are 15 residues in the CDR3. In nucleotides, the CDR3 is TGCAGTGCTAGAGATCTTCAGGCAGTCTACAATGAGCAGTTCTTC. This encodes CSARDLQAVYNEQFF.

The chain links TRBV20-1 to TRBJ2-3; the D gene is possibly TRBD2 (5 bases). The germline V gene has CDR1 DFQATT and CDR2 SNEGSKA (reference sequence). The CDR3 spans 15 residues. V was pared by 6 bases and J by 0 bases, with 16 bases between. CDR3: CSAYPWAGSTDTQYF. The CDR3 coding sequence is TGCAGTGCCTACCCTTGGGCGGGTAGCACAGATACGCAGTATTTT.

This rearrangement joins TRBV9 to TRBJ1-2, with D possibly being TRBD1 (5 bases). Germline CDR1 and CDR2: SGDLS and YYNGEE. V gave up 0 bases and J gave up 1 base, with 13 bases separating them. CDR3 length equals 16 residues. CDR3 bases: TGTGCCAGCAGCGTAGGTTTCACAGGTTATAACTATGGCTACACCTTC. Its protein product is CASSVGFTGYNYGYTF.

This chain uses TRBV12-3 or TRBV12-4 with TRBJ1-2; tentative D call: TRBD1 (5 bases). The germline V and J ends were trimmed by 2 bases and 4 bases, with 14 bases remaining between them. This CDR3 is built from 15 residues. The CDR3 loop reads CASSLRAGRAYGYTF. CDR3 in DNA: TGTGCCAGCAGTTTACGGGCGGGGCGCGCCTATGGCTACACCTTC.

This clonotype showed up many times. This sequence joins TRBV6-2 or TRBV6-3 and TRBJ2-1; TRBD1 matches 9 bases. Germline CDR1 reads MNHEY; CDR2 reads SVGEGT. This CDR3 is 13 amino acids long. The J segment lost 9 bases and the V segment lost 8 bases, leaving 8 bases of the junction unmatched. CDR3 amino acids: CASGTGTGSEQFF. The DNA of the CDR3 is TGTGCCAGCGGGACCGGGACAGGGAGTGAGCAGTTCTTC.

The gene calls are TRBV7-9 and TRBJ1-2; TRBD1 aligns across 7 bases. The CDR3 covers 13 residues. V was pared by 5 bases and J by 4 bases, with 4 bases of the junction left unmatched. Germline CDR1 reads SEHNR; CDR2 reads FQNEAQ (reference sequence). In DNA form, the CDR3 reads TGTGCCAGCAGCAAACAGGGGTTCTATGGCTACACCTTC. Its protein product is CASSKQGFYGYTF.

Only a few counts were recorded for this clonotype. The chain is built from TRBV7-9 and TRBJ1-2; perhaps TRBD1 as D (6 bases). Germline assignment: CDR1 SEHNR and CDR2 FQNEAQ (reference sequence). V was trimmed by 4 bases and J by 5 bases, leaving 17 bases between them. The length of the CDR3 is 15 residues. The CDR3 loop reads CASSSTGSLPYGYTF. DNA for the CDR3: TGTGCCAGCAGCTCTACAGGGTCGCTCCCTTATGGCTACACCTTC. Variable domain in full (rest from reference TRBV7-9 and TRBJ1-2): DTGVSQNPRHKITKRGQNVTFRCDPISEHNRLYWYRQTLGQGPEFLTYFQNEAQLEKSRLLSDRFSAERPKGSFSTLEIQRTEQGDSAMYLCASSSTGSLPYGYTFGSGTRLTVV.

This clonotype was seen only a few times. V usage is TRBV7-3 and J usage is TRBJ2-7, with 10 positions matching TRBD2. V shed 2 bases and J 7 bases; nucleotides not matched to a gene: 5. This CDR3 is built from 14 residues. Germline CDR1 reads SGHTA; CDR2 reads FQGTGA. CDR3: CASSLGRTSGEQYF. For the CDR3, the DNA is TGTGCCAGCAGCTTAGGTAGGACTAGCGGAGAGCAGTACTTC.

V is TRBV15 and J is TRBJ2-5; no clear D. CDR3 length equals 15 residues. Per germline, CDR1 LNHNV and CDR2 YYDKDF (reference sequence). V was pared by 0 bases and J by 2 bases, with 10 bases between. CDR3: CATSRDIGGQETQYF. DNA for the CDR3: TGTGCCACCAGCAGAGATATCGGCGGACAAGAGACCCAGTACTTC.

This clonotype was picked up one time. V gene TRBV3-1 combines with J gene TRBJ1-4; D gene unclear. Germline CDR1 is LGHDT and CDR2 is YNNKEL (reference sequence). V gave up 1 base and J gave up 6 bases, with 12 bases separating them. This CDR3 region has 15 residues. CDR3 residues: CASSQAGGRDEKLFF. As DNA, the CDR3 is TGTGCCAGCAGCCAAGCAGGCGGGCGAGATGAAAAACTGTTTTTT.

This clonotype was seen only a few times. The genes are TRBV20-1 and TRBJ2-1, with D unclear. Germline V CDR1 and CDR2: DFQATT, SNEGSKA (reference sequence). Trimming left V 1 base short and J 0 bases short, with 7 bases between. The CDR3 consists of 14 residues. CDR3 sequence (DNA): TGCAGTGCTAGAGTCCTAACCTCCTACAATGAGCAGTTCTTC. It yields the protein CSARVLTSYNEQFF.

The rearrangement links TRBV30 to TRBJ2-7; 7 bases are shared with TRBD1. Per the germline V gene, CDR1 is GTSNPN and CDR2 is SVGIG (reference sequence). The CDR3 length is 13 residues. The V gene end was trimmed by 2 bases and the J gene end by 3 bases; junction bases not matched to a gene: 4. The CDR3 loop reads CAWSPGQIYEQYF. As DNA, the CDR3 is TGTGCCTGGAGTCCGGGACAGATCTACGAGCAGTACTTC.